This T cell receptor (beta chain) was sequenced for a study of early T cells in non-severe SARS-CoV-2 infection. The wider study: The input, bulk RNA from unsorted whole blood, was sequenced, and chains were unpaired.

Study-wide points: VDJdb matching, biased toward anti-spike CD8 responses, missed private and CD4 specificities.

This clonotype was detected only a few times. The antigen remains unidentified. Researchers tagged individual cDNA molecules with unique molecular identifiers. Using its own MiXCR run on the 5' RACE reads, TCRdb lists one record per CDR3 protein. The repertoire includes 75,000 to 90,000 distinct CDR3 sequences, about 15% of them detected once, and roughly 6% sits in the top ten. Sequenced: whole blood. The receptor was isolated from an adult who was a healthcare worker with PCR-confirmed SARS-CoV-2 infection or an uninfected control (not recorded which).

The CDR3 loop reads CASSGDRGRNTEAFF. Here the CDR3 DNA reads TGTGCCAGCAGTGGTGACAGGGGAAGGAACACTGAAGCTTTCTTT. This sequence joins TRBV12-3 or TRBV12-4 and TRBJ1-1; 8 positions agree with TRBD1. The CDR3 covers 15 residues. The trim removed 5 bases at V and 1 base at J, leaving 6 bases unmatched.